This note documents a single T cell receptor beta chain sequence. Its antigen is unknown. The record has no base qualities; no much larger clone is one base away. This sample is drawn from a study of cytomegalovirus exposure and HLA in healthy donors (dated by TCRdb to 2015 to 2018). As for the study more broadly: In an earlier analysis of approximately 500 of the donors, less than 350 Gb of sequence data and some 100 million unique TCR beta sequences from some 170 million T cells were reported. Because of strong linkage in the cohort, a handful of DR-DQ haplotypes were treated as single units for association and clustering. To decide whether each TCR beta V gene segment behaved as functional or pseudogenic, an earlier analysis of 587 of the donors relied on high-throughput TCR beta sequencing. Of the approximately 400 genotyped donors, 81% fell in the genetic ancestry cluster associated with self-reported Caucasian donors. All discovery cohort repertoires had been generated on a single sequencing platform. The study combined high-throughput TCR immunosequencing, statistical association of individual TCRs with disease status, and machine learning to predict cytomegalovirus infection status. To study patterns of TCR occurrence, a later analysis re-analyzed previously published TCR beta repertoires from several hundred donors and added high-resolution HLA genotyping. The study profiled the T cell repertoires of approximately 700 subjects by immunosequencing and related them to cytomegalovirus serostatus. A later genetic analysis used genome-wide SNP genotypes for about three fifths of the 666 donors, treating that subset as a discovery cohort. Donor age, sex, ethnicity and CMV serostatus were collected together with the repertoire data. HLA typing included class I and class II loci at four-digit resolution. Besides the first cohort of under 700 subjects, a separate validation cohort made up of roughly 130 different subjects was used. Among about 410 genotyped donors of the cohort, an average of around 250,000 unique TCR beta nucleotide sequences was sequenced per donor, of which 15% to 20% were non-productive. The later analysis used no new phenotypic data to find candidate immune exposures, relying instead on TCR beta sequences and their occurrence across donors. Typing coverage varied by locus: about 629-640 donors for A, B, C, DRB1 and DQB1; more than 500 for DQA1; about 600 for DPA1; around 490 for DPB1. An early release that covered roughly 600 HLA-typed donors contained approximately 300 gigabases of sequencing data and tens of millions of unique TCR sequences. The aim of the study was to test whether cataloging public T cell receptors could identify signatures of past pathogen exposure.

The research as a whole found: The presence/absence analyses assumed that sequencing depth was roughly uniform across donors, and that assumption may not be true. In a later analysis, TCR association rates were found to vary across HLA loci, with the most associated TCRs seen for DRB1 alleles and the fewest for HLA-C alleles. In a later analysis, HLA-associated TCR beta chains showed more clonal expansion and lower generation probabilities than non-associated chains that were equally common. A further reported finding was that TCR beta sequences accurately predicted the HLA-A and HLA-B alleles for most subjects in the first cohort. In vitro tests confirmed that a few of the cytomegalovirus-associated TCR beta chains recognize cytomegalovirus antigens. In an earlier analysis of some 540 of the donors, most TCR beta V segments appeared in productive rearrangements about 87% or about 30% of the time, broadly matching IMGT annotations. A later genetic analysis reported fewer N-insertions in productive TCRs among donors in an Asian-associated ancestry cluster than the roughly 690-donor mean. Most TCR sequences were observed very rarely across donors, whereas some public TCRs were present in many individuals. Several of the top co-occurrence clusters appeared to be linked to parvovirus B19, influenza, CMV and Epstein-Barr virus, according to a later analysis. The study gave a list of under 200 TCR beta chains associated with cytomegalovirus. A cluster of highly shared sequence variants was judged likely to represent a technical artifact of the sequencing pipeline. In a later genetic analysis, a missense DCLRE1C variant was associated with V-gene and J-gene trimming of TCR beta chains, and the association was replicated in an independent cohort. The authors suggested that the approach could potentially be generalized to other disease states and immunological phenotypes. Because HLA typing was unavailable for some donors at each locus, only the typed subset was used in association tests. A later analysis found that most CMV-associated TCR beta chains appeared HLA-restricted, with HLA associations seemingly driven largely by CMV exposure. CMV serostatus was the only immune exposure information available for the cohort. Because counts were too low, about 17 rarely observed V segments, including chromosome 9 orphons, were excluded from the earlier analysis of 587 of the donors. Linkage disequilibrium might explain the correlated functional status among segregating V segments, but an unknown experimental factor could not be ruled out. At a false discovery rate of 0.05, a later analysis linked 16,951 TCR beta sequences to specific HLA alleles. The cohort was sequenced for TCR beta chains only, and without alpha or paired-chain data the features that could be detected were limited. When HLA alleles, especially DR and DQ, strongly co-occurred, attributing TCR associations to individual alleles was difficult. The 87-base-pair reads could not distinguish some IMGT-functional V segments, including TRBV6-2 and TRBV6-3, so those segments were excluded. The classifier was reported to diagnose cytomegalovirus status with high specificity and sensitivity in both the original and validation cohorts.

V has 0 bases trimmed and J has 4 bases trimmed; junction bases matching no gene number 11. CDR1 and CDR2 are read off the germline V gene as SGHRS and YFSETQ. From the cysteine through the phenylalanine, the CDR3 covers 17 amino acids. Left in the record is the CDR3 DNA by itself, 51 bases read in frame from the first base. The cohort comprised approximately 700 healthy bone marrow donors. Cohort members were all nominally healthy when sampled, although unrecorded immune exposures were likely present. The donor tested CMV seropositive, placing the donor among the 289 seropositive members of the cohort. Every donor gave a peripheral blood sample, and the peripheral blood mononuclear cells from that sample were used for TCR beta sequencing. The Qiagen DNeasy Blood Extraction Kit was used to extract genomic DNA from the blood cell samples. Receptor libraries were prepared by the immunoSEQ multiplex PCR assay. The multiplex PCR relied on a mix of 60 forward primers for TCR Vbeta segments and 13 reverse primers for TCR Jbeta segments. The CDR3 region of rearranged TCR beta genes was amplified from genomic DNA with a multiplex PCR assay. The amplified TCR beta libraries were sequenced on the Illumina HiSeq System as 87-base-pair reads. The published analysis was carried out like this. Across the 500 to 700 repertoires, a later analysis counted 75 million to 90 million unique TCR beta chains, around 10 million of which were shared by at least two donors. Raw reads were error-corrected and collapsed into unique sequences with a nearest-neighbor algorithm that merged closely related sequences to remove PCR and sequencing errors. To assign V, D and J gene segments, CDR3 sequences were aligned to IMGT reference sequences. For a sequence to be retained, a match of at least six nucleotides to both a V gene segment and a J gene segment was required. A rearrangement counted as productive if the CDR3 had no stop codons and remained in frame with V and J, and every other rearrangement counted as non-productive. Following IMGT convention, CDR3 was defined as the stretch from the second conserved V-encoded cysteine to the conserved J-encoded phenylalanine. The earlier analysis of roughly 590 of the donors excluded sequences that lacked an unambiguous match to a single V gene segment. In an earlier analysis of almost 600 of the donors, a V segment was called functional when productive rearrangements were above 56.7%, and segregating when the standard deviation between donors exceeded 5%. A statistical classification framework was built to diagnose cytomegalovirus status from the catalog of TCR beta chain sequences. A later analysis assigned V and J genes by comparing TCR nucleotide sequences with IMGT/GENE-DB human TR gene sequences. In a later analysis, CDR3 sequences and most-parsimonious VDJ recombination scenarios were assigned using the TCRdist pipeline. In a later analysis, each TCR beta chain was defined by its CDR3 amino acid sequence together with its V-gene family, and reads without a unique V-gene family were excluded. A later analysis removed 500 to 650 highly shared, low-generation-probability nucleotide sequences to deal with suspected cross-contamination and a sequencing artifact. For each public chain, a later analysis derived a clonal expansion index from normalized ranks of inferred template counts within each repertoire. In a later analysis, generation probabilities were computed with a VDJ recombination model fitted to out-of-frame rearrangements, and the resulting probabilities were checked against IGoR. A later analysis scored TCR-TCR, TCR-HLA and TCR-CMV co-occurrence with hypergeometric tests, applying a repertoire-size bias correction to TCR pairs. False discovery rates were estimated in a later analysis by permuting HLA or CMV assignments 20 times. In a later analysis, co-occurring TCRs were grouped using DBSCAN, with TCRdist sequence similarity added in when clustering inside HLA-allele-positive subsets. Repertoires with fewer than 30,000 or more than 120,000 public chains, plus five repertoires with anomalous nucleotide sharing, were excluded from co-occurrence clustering. As stored in TCRdb, this immuneACCESS dataset retains in-frame rearrangements with V and J assigned. A fraction of the clones does not appear; measured against another copy, unresolved V genes explain less than half of the discrepancy, and the remainder lacks a known reason. The DNA was the basis for D and trimming; V, J and clone size are from that table. In this sample the table shows fewer than 250,000 clones, 70% to 75% of which occur a single time. The ten biggest clones cover 4% to 5% of the sample.

The receptor chain draws on TRBV5-1 and TRBJ2-5; 8 middle bases align to TRBD1. The sample was PBMCs. This clonotype was sampled from a man aged 30 to 45 in good health and CMV-seropositive. The DNA is TGCGCCAGCAGCTTGGCCAGTCGTACAGGGGGAGGAGAGACCCAGTACTTC. It specifies CASSLASRTGGGETQYF. Outside the CDR3, residues come from the reference TRBV5-1 and TRBJ2-5 proteins, so the full variable domain is: KAGVTQTPRYLIKTRGQQVTLSCSPISGHRSVSWYQQTPGQGLQFLFEYFSETQRNKGNFPGRFSGRQFSNSRSEMNVSTLELGDSALYLCASSLASRTGGGETQYFGPGTRLLVL.